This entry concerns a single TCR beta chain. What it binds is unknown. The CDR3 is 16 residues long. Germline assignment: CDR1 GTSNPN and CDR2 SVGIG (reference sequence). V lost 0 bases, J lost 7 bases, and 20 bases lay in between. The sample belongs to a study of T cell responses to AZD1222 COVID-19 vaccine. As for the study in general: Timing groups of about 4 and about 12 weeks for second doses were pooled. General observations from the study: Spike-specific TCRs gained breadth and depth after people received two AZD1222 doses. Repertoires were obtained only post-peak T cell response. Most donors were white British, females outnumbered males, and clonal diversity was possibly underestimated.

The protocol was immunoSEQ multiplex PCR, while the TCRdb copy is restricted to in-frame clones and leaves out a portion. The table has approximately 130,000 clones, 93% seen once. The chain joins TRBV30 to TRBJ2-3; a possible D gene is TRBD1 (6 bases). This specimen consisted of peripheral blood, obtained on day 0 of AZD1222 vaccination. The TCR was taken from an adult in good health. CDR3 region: CAWSVASTSQGNTQYF. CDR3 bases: TGTGCCTGGAGTGTTGCTTCGACCTCCCAGGGGAATACGCAGTATTTT.